Below, one TCR beta chain is given with its context. Produced via immunoSEQ multiplex PCR; TCRdb's table is partial and in-frame only. The sample consists of 280,000 or so clones, around 87% of them appearing once. CDR1 is LNHNV, CDR2 YYDKDF, per germline (reference sequence). V was trimmed by 4 bases and J by 0 bases, leaving 13 bases between them. The CDR3 totals 16 residues. The donors were members of the 120-subject validation cohort (separate from the approximately 670-subject first cohort). The sample comes from a study of cytomegalovirus exposure and HLA in healthy donors. This clonotype was sampled from a woman younger than 30 in good health and CMV-seronegative. The chain has TRBV15 and TRBJ1-3; no firm D call. Sequencing input: PBMCs. This CDR3 reads CATSTIDGDSGNTIYF. The DNA for the CDR3 is TGTGCCACCAGCACCATAGACGGGGACTCTGGAAACACCATATATTTT. The full variable domain, its missing parts supplied by reference TRBV15 and TRBJ1-3, is DAMVIQNPRYQVTQFGKPVTLSCSQTLNHNVMYWYQQKSSQAPKLLFHYYDKDFNNEADTPDNFQSRRPNTSFCFLDIRSPGLGDTAMYLCATSTIDGDSGNTIYFGEGSWLTVV.